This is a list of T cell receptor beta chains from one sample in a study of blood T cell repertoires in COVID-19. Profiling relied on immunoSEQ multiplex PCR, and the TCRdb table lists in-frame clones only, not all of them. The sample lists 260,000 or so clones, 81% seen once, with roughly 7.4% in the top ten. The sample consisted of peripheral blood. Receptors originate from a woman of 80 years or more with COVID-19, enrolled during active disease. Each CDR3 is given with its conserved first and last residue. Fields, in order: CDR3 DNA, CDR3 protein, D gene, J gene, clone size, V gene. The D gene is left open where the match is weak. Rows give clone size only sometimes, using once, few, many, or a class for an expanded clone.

CDR3 DNA: TGTGCCAGCAGCTTACCCCGGGACAGGGGGCGAGAGACCCAGTACTTC; CDR3 protein: CASSLPRDRGRETQYF; D gene: TRBD1; J gene: TRBJ2-5; clone size: NA; V gene: TRBV7-9
CDR3 DNA: TGTGCCAGCAGCTTGGCGACTCGGGTGGGTCTTCAAATGACCTTC; CDR3 protein: CASSLATRVGLQMTF; D gene: NA; J gene: TRBJ1-2; clone size: NA; V gene: TRBV5-5
CDR3 DNA: TGCGCCAGCAGCCAAGAACCGGGACACCAATCCACAGATACGCAGTATTTT; CDR3 protein: CASSQEPGHQSTDTQYF; D gene: NA; J gene: TRBJ2-3; clone size: NA; V gene: TRBV4-3
CDR3 DNA: TGTGCCAGCAGCTCCACAGGACTGACTAGCGGGAGGGCCGGATCAGATACGCAGTATTTT; CDR3 protein: CASSSTGLTSGRAGSDTQYF; D gene: TRBD2; J gene: TRBJ2-3; clone size: once; V gene: TRBV7-3
CDR3 DNA: TGCAGCGTAGACTCCGGGAACACCGGGGAGCTGTTTTTT; CDR3 protein: CSVDSGNTGELFF; D gene: NA; J gene: TRBJ2-2; clone size: NA; V gene: TRBV29-1
CDR3 DNA: TGTGCCAGCTTGAGGTCGACAGGGGATAGGGGCTACACCTTC; CDR3 protein: CASLRSTGDRGYTF; D gene: TRBD1; J gene: TRBJ1-2; clone size: NA; V gene: TRBV7-2
CDR3 DNA: TGTGCCTGGAGTGTACAAGTAGCGGGGTCCTACAATGAGCAGTTCTTC; CDR3 protein: CAWSVQVAGSYNEQFF; D gene: TRBD2; J gene: TRBJ2-1; clone size: NA; V gene: TRBV30
CDR3 DNA: TGTGCCAGCAGCCGGATCGGAGGGACTTCACCCCTCCACTTT; CDR3 protein: CASSRIGGTSPLHF; D gene: NA; J gene: TRBJ1-6; clone size: few; V gene: TRBV3-1/TRBV3-2
CDR3 DNA: TGTGCCAGCAGCCAAGGACAGGGGGCGAATGAAAAACTGTTTTTT; CDR3 protein: CASSQGQGANEKLFF; D gene: TRBD1; J gene: TRBJ1-4; clone size: NA; V gene: TRBV4-2
CDR3 DNA: TGCGCCAGCAGCTTTTTTACACAGGGGAACGAGCAGTACTTC; CDR3 protein: CASSFFTQGNEQYF; D gene: TRBD1; J gene: TRBJ2-7; clone size: NA; V gene: TRBV5-1
CDR3 DNA: TGCGCCAGCAGCTTGGAGGGACAGACCGGAAACACCATATATTTT; CDR3 protein: CASSLEGQTGNTIYF; D gene: TRBD1; J gene: TRBJ1-3; clone size: NA; V gene: TRBV5-1
CDR3 DNA: TGTGCCAGCAGTCAGCGGGGGCTCTCTGGAAACACCATATATTTT; CDR3 protein: CASSQRGLSGNTIYF; D gene: NA; J gene: TRBJ1-3; clone size: few; V gene: TRBV9
CDR3 DNA: TGTGCCAGCTCACCGCCGACTAGCGGCAAGACGAATGAGCAGTTCTTC; CDR3 protein: CASSPPTSGKTNEQFF; D gene: TRBD2; J gene: TRBJ2-1; clone size: few; V gene: TRBV18
CDR3 DNA: TGTGCCAGCAGTCAAAAGGGATTAGCGGGAGGGCCCACCGGGGAGCTGTTTTTT; CDR3 protein: CASSQKGLAGGPTGELFF; D gene: TRBD2; J gene: TRBJ2-2; clone size: NA; V gene: TRBV6-6